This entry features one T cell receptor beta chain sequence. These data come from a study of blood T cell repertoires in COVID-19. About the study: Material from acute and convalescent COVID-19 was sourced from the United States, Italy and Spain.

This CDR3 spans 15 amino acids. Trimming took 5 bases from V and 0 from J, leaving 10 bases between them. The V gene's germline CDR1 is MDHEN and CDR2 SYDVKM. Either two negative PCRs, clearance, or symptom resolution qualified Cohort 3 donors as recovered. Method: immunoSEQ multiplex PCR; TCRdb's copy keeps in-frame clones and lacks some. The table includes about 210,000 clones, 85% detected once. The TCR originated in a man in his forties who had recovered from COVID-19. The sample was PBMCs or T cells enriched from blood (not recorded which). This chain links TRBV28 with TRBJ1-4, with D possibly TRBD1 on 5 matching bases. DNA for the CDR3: TGTGCCAGCAGTCCCTACAGGTCAACTAATGAAAAACTGTTTTTT. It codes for CASSPYRSTNEKLFF.